This passage covers 24 T cell receptor beta chains from one sample sequenced in a study of OX40 agonist ivuxolimab in advanced cancers. Clones were sequenced by immunoSEQ multiplex PCR, and TCRdb holds only the in-frame ones, with some missing. The sample consists of 65,000 to 100,000 clones, approximately 85% of them appearing once. The sample consisted of CD4+ or CD8+ T cells sorted from blood, taken in a trial of the OX40 agonist ivuxolimab. These receptors were obtained from an adult with an advanced solid tumor such as melanoma, head and neck, liver or kidney cancer.

The gene calls are TRBV10-3 and TRBJ1-1; 8 bases match TRBD1. Trimming at V came to 6 bases and at J to 1 base, leaving 7 bases not matched to a gene. The CDR3 consists of 15 residues. Germline CDR1 ENHRY, CDR2 SYGVKD. The DNA of the CDR3 is TGTGCCATCAGCGCCTTACAGGGGGAGAACACTGAAGCTTTCTTT. This gives the protein CAISALQGENTEAFF.

V and J are TRBV7-3 and TRBJ2-5, with 9 bases aligning to TRBD2. CDR3 length: 15 residues. Per germline, CDR1 SGHTA and CDR2 FQGTGA. J lost 4 bases, V lost 5 bases, and 8 bases had no gene match. Here the CDR3 DNA reads TGTGCCAGCAGCCGAGTCGCGGGAGGGTTAGAGACCCAGTACTTC. It translates to CASSRVAGGLETQYF.

The genes are TRBV5-5 and TRBJ2-4; tentatively, D is TRBD1 or TRBD2 (5 bases each). Looked up from germline, CDR1 is SGHKS and CDR2 is YYEKEE (reference sequence). The CDR3 extends over 15 amino acids. Trimming cost V 4 bases and J 5 bases, with 16 bases left between them. CDR3 residues: CASSVRVGAQNIQYF. CDR3 DNA sequence: TGTGCCAGCAGCGTCCGAGTCGGGGCCCAAAACATTCAGTACTTC.

The chain combines TRBV6-5 with TRBJ1-1, with D perhaps matching TRBD1 (6 bases). The CDR3 is 15 residues long. Trimming cost V 2 bases and J 5 bases, with 15 bases left between them. Germline V lookup: CDR1 MNHEY, CDR2 SVGAGI. The CDR3 DNA reads as TGTGCCAGCAGTTACGTGGGGGGGCGCGGGACTGAAGCTTTCTTT. It specifies CASSYVGGRGTEAFF.

This clone was seen only a few times. CDR3 DNA sequence: TGTGCCAGAAGCTTGCCGGAGGCTAGCGGGAGGGCCTACGAGCAGTACTTC. Translating it yields CARSLPEASGRAYEQYF. The J gene is TRBJ2-7, the V gene TRBV5-3, with 12 bases matching TRBD2. Being an ORF, TRBV5-3 has a function that is uncertain. This CDR3 region has 17 residues. Trimming cost V 1 base and J 2 bases; bases outside gene matches: 7.

The count of this clone is one. The chain employs TRBV27 and TRBJ2-5; D gene ambiguous. Trimming stripped 6 bases from V and 5 bases from J, with 10 bases between. This CDR3 is 12 amino acids long. Germline V gene sequence: CDR1 MNHEY, CDR2 SMNVEV (reference sequence). CDR3 nucleotides: TGTGCCAGCAGCCTTTCCGGGGAGACCCAGTACTTC. Translated, it gives CASSLSGETQYF.

The chain is built from TRBV7-9 and TRBJ2-7; 9 bases agree with TRBD2. The germline gives CDR1 SEHNR, CDR2 FQNEAQ (reference sequence). The CDR3 extends over 15 amino acids. Trimming at V came to 0 bases and at J to 2 bases, leaving 2 bases not matched to a gene. The DNA for the CDR3 is TGTGCCAGCAGCTTAGCCCCTAGCGGGACCTACGAGCAGTACTTC. It encodes CASSLAPSGTYEQYF.

The rearrangement joins TRBV30 to TRBJ2-5, with unresolved D. The CDR3 has 13 residues. Germline V gene data show CDR1 as GTSNPN and CDR2 as SVGIG (reference sequence). V lost 5 bases to trimming and J lost 4 bases, with 14 bases between them. CDR3 amino acids: CAWDPTIGETQYF. Here the CDR3 DNA reads TGTGCCTGGGACCCTACTATTGGAGAGACCCAGTACTTC.

This chain uses TRBV9 with TRBJ2-3; 15 bases align to TRBD2. The CDR3 loop spans 18 amino acids. The germline V gene has CDR1 SGDLS and CDR2 YYNGEE. Trimming at V came to 3 bases and at J to 5 bases, leaving 10 bases not matched to a gene. CDR3 in amino acids: CASSDGLAGGLIGDTQYF. CDR3 sequence (DNA): TGTGCCAGCAGCGACGGACTAGCGGGAGGGCTGATCGGAGATACGCAGTATTTT.

This clone was seen once. The chain carries TRBV12-2 and TRBJ2-7. TRBV12-2 is reported as a pseudogene. There are 14 residues in the CDR3. The CDR3 region has the DNA TGTGCAAGTCGCCAAACTCCCAGAAACTACGAGCAGTACTTC. Protein product: CASRQTPRNYEQYF.

CDR3 bases: TGTGCCTCCACAGGGACGGGTGGCTACACCTTC. This gives the protein CASTGTGGYTF. The chain combines TRBV30 with TRBJ1-2; weak D call: TRBD1 (6 bases). The CDR3 has 11 residues. V lost 7 bases to trimming and J lost 7 bases, with 13 bases between them. Looked up from germline, CDR1 is GTSNPN and CDR2 is SVGIG (reference sequence).

The V and J genes are TRBV9 and TRBJ2-1; no clear D. V was trimmed by 3 bases and J by 5 bases, leaving 12 bases between them. The CDR3 has 14 residues. The germline gives CDR1 SGDLS, CDR2 YYNGEE. The CDR3 here is CASSEDPSNNEQFF. The CDR3 coding sequence is TGTGCCAGCAGCGAGGACCCTAGTAACAATGAGCAGTTCTTC.

The rearrangement joins TRBV29-1 to TRBJ2-1, with a tentative D call TRBD2 (6 bases). The germline V gene has CDR1 SQVTM and CDR2 ANQGSEA. The CDR3 loop spans 17 amino acids. V was clipped by 2 bases and J by 0 bases, with 17 bases between them. The CDR3 spells CSVEKIRNGSSYNEQFF. The CDR3 nucleotides read TGCAGCGTTGAAAAGATTCGAAACGGGAGCTCCTACAATGAGCAGTTCTTC.

This clone was seen just once. This chain uses TRBV30 with TRBJ1-1; no firm D call. There are 13 residues in the CDR3. V lost 3 bases and J 6 bases, leaving 14 bases between the germline ends. Germline CDR1 is GTSNPN and CDR2 is SVGIG (reference sequence). The CDR3, as DNA: TGTGCCTGGAGCGCCTGGGGTGTTTCTGAAGCTTTCTTT. As protein: CAWSAWGVSEAFF.

The rearrangement uses TRBV27 and TRBJ2-2, with a possible D match to TRBD2 (6 bases). The CDR3 runs to 15 residues. V lost 3 bases, J lost 2 bases, and 10 bases lay in between. Germline V gene sequence: CDR1 MNHEY, CDR2 SMNVEV (reference sequence). The CDR3 bases are TGTGCCAGCAGTTTCGGGACTGATAACACCGGGGAGCTGTTTTTT. It encodes CASSFGTDNTGELFF.

This rearrangement joins TRBV10-3 to TRBJ2-1; D is possibly TRBD2 (6 bases). Between the trimmed V and J ends, which lost 8 bases and 7 bases, there was a span of 15 bases. The germline gives CDR1 ENHRY, CDR2 SYGVKD. CDR3 length: 13 amino acids. CDR3 loop: CAIGTGDNNEQFF. The CDR3 bases are TGTGCCATCGGAACGGGAGACAATAATGAGCAGTTCTTC.

This clone was seen once. CDR3 amino acids: CASSLDPTRGGEQYF. The CDR3 DNA follows: TGTGCCAGCAGCTTAGACCCTACCCGCGGGGGGGAGCAGTACTTC. J is TRBJ2-7 and V is TRBV7-2, with TRBD2 matching 8 bases. The junction had 9 bases not matched to a gene; V was cut back by 1 base and J by 7 bases. Germline-derived CDR1 and CDR2 are SGHTA and FQGNSA. The CDR3 is 15 residues long.

The chain employs TRBV6-6 and TRBJ1-5, with 8 nucleotides matching TRBD1. V gave up 4 bases and J gave up 2 bases; unmatched junction bases: 7. Germline assignment: CDR1 MNHNY and CDR2 SVGAGI (reference sequence). This CDR3 has 16 residues. Here the CDR3 DNA reads TGTGCCAGCAGTTTCTTCACAGGGGGTCGCAATCAGCCCCAGCATTTT. This translates into CASSFFTGGRNQPQHF.

The rearrangement joins TRBV7-2 to TRBJ2-7; 7 bases agree with TRBD2. With V trimmed by 1 base and J by 9 bases, 3 bases remained unmatched. This CDR3 has 12 amino acids. Germline V CDR1 and CDR2: SGHTA, FQGNSA. The CDR3 region is CASSLGGGRQYF. Written as DNA, the CDR3 is TGTGCCAGCAGCTTAGGCGGGGGACGGCAGTACTTC.

The chain uses TRBV5-4 and TRBJ2-7; 11 bases are shared with TRBD1. Germline CDR1 reads SGHNT; CDR2 reads YYREEE (reference sequence). The CDR3 is 16 residues long. Losses at the gene ends were 4 bases for V and 4 bases for J; bases not matched to a gene: 10. CDR3 sequence (DNA): TGTGCCAGCAGCCGGATAACCGGGACAGGGGGATACGAGCAGTACTTC. It codes for CASSRITGTGGYEQYF. The whole variable domain, filled in from reference TRBV5-4 and TRBJ2-7, reads ETGVTQSPTHLIKTRGQQVTLRCSSQSGHNTVSWYQQALGQGPQFIFQYYREEENGRGNFPPRFSGLQFPNYSSELNVNALELDDSALYLCASSRITGTGGYEQYFGPGTRLTVT.

The chain is built from TRBV6-6 and TRBJ2-7; TRBD2 aligns across 10 bases. The V segment lost 0 bases and the J segment 11 bases; nucleotides outside the gene matches: 7. The length of the CDR3 is 14 residues. From germline, CDR1 is MNHNY and CDR2 SVGAGI (reference sequence). CDR3 nucleotide sequence: TGTGCCAGCAGTTACTCGCCTAGCGGGAGTAATAAGTACTTC. Translation gives CASSYSPSGSNKYF.

The V and J genes are TRBV4-1 and TRBJ2-7; 12 bases map to TRBD2. This CDR3 has 15 amino acids. The germline V gene has CDR1 MGHRA and CDR2 YSYEKL. The V and J ends lost 4 bases and 0 bases, in that order; junction bases with no gene match: 1. CDR3 protein: CASSRGLAGSYEQYF. The CDR3 nucleotides are TGCGCCAGCAGCCGGGGACTAGCGGGCTCCTACGAGCAGTACTTC.

The genes are TRBV5-1 and TRBJ2-7; the D is unclear. The CDR3 is 11 amino acids. With 4 bases removed from V and 3 bases from J, the gap between germline ends came to 5 bases. The germline CDR1 and CDR2 sequences are SGHRS and YFSETQ. For the CDR3, the DNA is TGCGCCAGCAGCGACCTCTACGAGCAGTACTTC. Amino acid sequence: CASSDLYEQYF.

This chain uses TRBV7-9 with TRBJ2-3; 7 bases map to TRBD1. Germline V lookup: CDR1 SEHNR, CDR2 FQNEAQ (reference sequence). The CDR3 runs 15 residues. V was pared by 2 bases and J by 4 bases, with 6 bases of the junction left unmatched. This CDR3 is CASSLSQGVSDTQYF. The CDR3 nucleotides are TGTGCCAGCAGCTTAAGTCAGGGGGTTTCAGATACGCAGTATTTT.